These 21 T cell receptor beta chains were all obtained from the same sample, sequenced in a study of blood T cells in healthy people across ages. Primers used in a second PCR of roughly 6 to 12 cycles were a sample-barcoded 5' primer and a J-beta primer mix. One entry per CDR3 protein, called by TCRdb with MiXCR from the 5' RACE reads. The sample lists 1.8 million or so distinct CDR3 sequences; 35% to 50% were seen once. The specimen was blood. Receptor source: a human donor in good health.

This clonotype was recorded once. At one end, the junction sequence differs from germline, possibly due to a read error. The chain employs TRBV6-2 or TRBV6-3 and TRBJ2-5, with D perhaps TRBD2 (5 bases). Germline CDR1 MNHEY, CDR2 SVGEGT. This CDR3 has 13 amino acids. This CDR3 is CASGYSNRPGQYF. Here the CDR3 DNA reads TGTGCCAGCGGTTACTCGAATCGGCCGGGGCAGTACTTC.

This clonotype was detected a few times. The J gene is TRBJ2-4, the V gene TRBV3-1; D might be TRBD2 (5 bases). Trimming pared 0 bases from V and 13 bases from J, leaving 10 bases between. CDR3 length: 12 amino acids. Germline V gene sequence: CDR1 LGHDT, CDR2 YNNKEL (reference sequence). Here the CDR3 DNA reads TGTGCCAGCAGCCAAGATTTCGAGCGGCAGTACTTC. Protein product: CASSQDFERQYF.

This clonotype has just a few counts. This chain joins TRBV7-9 and TRBJ2-1; D is perhaps TRBD2 (6 bases). This CDR3 region has 16 residues. CDR1 and CDR2 from the germline V gene are SEHNR and FQNEAQ (reference sequence). V lost 4 bases to trimming and J lost 0 bases, with 13 bases between them. The CDR3 loop reads CASSSPRGSSYNEQFF. The CDR3 nucleotides are TGTGCCAGCAGCTCACCTCGGGGGAGCTCCTACAATGAGCAGTTCTTC.

The chain links TRBV7-2 to TRBJ2-3, with a possible D match to TRBD2 (6 bases). The V gene lost 3 bases and the J gene lost 2 bases, with 12 bases spanning the gap. The CDR3 loop spans 15 amino acids. Germline values: CDR1 SGHTA, CDR2 FQGNSA. CDR3 DNA: TGTGCCAGCAGCTTGCGGCGGGGAACCACAGATACGCAGTATTTT. It yields the protein CASSLRRGTTDTQYF.

The J gene is TRBJ2-1, the V gene TRBV4-3; D is unresolved. CDR3 length equals 13 residues. With 4 bases removed from V and 10 bases from J, the gap between germline ends came to 14 bases. The germline V gene has CDR1 LGHNA and CDR2 YSLEER. CDR3: CASSLETVGEQFF. For the CDR3, the DNA is TGCGCCAGCAGCCTAGAAACGGTAGGGGAGCAGTTCTTC.

This clonotype has a count of ten or more. CDR3 nucleotide sequence: TGTGCCAGCAGCACACTGGGGGGATCCTACGAGCAGTACTTC. Translation gives CASSTLGGSYEQYF. The chain combines TRBV7-3 with TRBJ2-7; maybe TRBD2 (6 bases). The CDR3 contains 14 residues. Germline V CDR1 and CDR2: SGHTA, FQGTGA. The V gene lost 5 bases and the J gene lost 1 base, with 12 bases spanning the gap.

The chain joins TRBV6-8 to TRBJ1-2; D possibly corresponds to TRBD1 (5 bases). Germline values: CDR1 MNHGY, CDR2 SAAAGT. The V end was cut by 2 bases, the J end by 4 bases, with 20 bases between. The CDR3 sequence is 17 residues long. Here the CDR3 DNA reads TGTGCCAGCAGTTACCCGCCTTCAGGGTTTATTTCCTATGGCTACACCTTC. Residues: CASSYPPSGFISYGYTF.

This chain connects TRBV20-1 to TRBJ1-3; perhaps TRBD1 as D (6 bases). The CDR3 runs to 17 residues. The V end was cut by 6 bases, the J end by 2 bases, with 23 bases between. Looked up from germline, CDR1 is DFQATT and CDR2 is SNEGSKA (reference sequence). This CDR3 is CSAEPDRGRLPGNTIYF. The CDR3 DNA sequence: TGCAGTGCCGAACCGGACAGAGGCAGACTCCCTGGAAACACCATATATTTT.

The chain combines TRBV4-2 with TRBJ2-7, with D unresolved. Trimming cost V 0 bases and J 7 bases, with 19 bases left between them. Germline lookup yields CDR1 LGHNA and CDR2 YNFKEQ. CDR3 size: 16 residues. The CDR3 DNA follows: TGTGCCAGCAGCCAAGATCTGGCCTACCCTCAACGGGAGCAGTACTTC. This encodes CASSQDLAYPQREQYF.

The table lists this clonotype with a few counts. The rearrangement joins TRBV29-1 to TRBJ2-4; a possible D gene is TRBD1 (6 bases). TRBJ2-7 explains the end of the DNA better; the J call may be wrong. CDR1 SQVTM and CDR2 ANQGSEA come from the germline V gene. The CDR3 contains 13 residues. For the CDR3, the DNA is TGCAGCGTCCTACCGGACAGTTTAGGCGAGCAGTACTTC. Translated, it gives CSVLPDSLGEQYF.

The V gene is TRBV15, the J gene TRBJ2-2; a weak D match, TRBD1 (6 bases). V dropped 5 bases and J dropped 0 bases, with 7 bases sitting between them. This CDR3 contains 14 residues. Germline-derived CDR1 and CDR2 are LNHNV and YYDKDF (reference sequence). The CDR3 protein is CATSDRTNTGELFF. As DNA, the CDR3 is TGTGCCACCAGCGACAGGACGAACACCGGGGAGCTGTTTTTT.

The rearrangement links TRBV6-1 to TRBJ2-4, with a possible D match to TRBD1 (6 bases). Trimming took off 10 bases at V and 0 bases at J, with 25 bases between the two ends. The germline CDR1 and CDR2 sequences are MNHNS and SASEGT. The length of the CDR3 is 18 residues. For the CDR3, the DNA is TGTGCCACATATTCTCTAATCGACAGGATCCTAGCCAAAAACATTCAGTACTTC. This translates into CATYSLIDRILAKNIQYF.

The rearrangement joins TRBV28 to TRBJ2-7; D call uncertain. Germline V gene sequence: CDR1 MDHEN, CDR2 SYDVKM. The CDR3 is 12 amino acids. The ends were cut back, 8 bases at V and 3 bases at J, with 11 bases in the middle. In DNA, the CDR3 is TGTGCCAGCTCCATACCGGGCTACGAGCAGTACTTC. It encodes CASSIPGYEQYF.

This clonotype was counted only a few times. The chain is built from TRBV12-3 or TRBV12-4 and TRBJ1-6, with a possible D match to TRBD1 (5 bases). The V end was cut by 5 bases, the J end by 10 bases, with 12 bases between. The length of the CDR3 is 13 residues. The CDR3 sequence: CASSPRVVSPLHF. CDR3 DNA: TGTGCCAGCAGTCCCAGGGTGGTGTCACCCCTCCACTTT.

This clonotype was recorded a few times. The V call is TRBV12-3 or TRBV12-4, the J call TRBJ2-7; D is unresolved. Trimming pared 6 bases from V and 2 bases from J, leaving 14 bases between. There are 14 residues in the CDR3. For the CDR3, the DNA is TGTGCCAGCAGCCTACTACTTCGCACCTACGAGCAGTACTTC. Its translation: CASSLLLRTYEQYF.

There are many counts of this clonotype. Relative to the germline gene, one junction end is altered; a read error may explain this. J is TRBJ2-3 and V is TRBV12-3 or TRBV12-4; no clear D. The CDR3 sequence is 14 residues long. The CDR3 protein is CASSLGPYTDTQYF. The CDR3 region has the DNA TGTGCCAGCAGCTTAGGGCCCTACACAGATACGCAGTATTTT.

This clonotype was counted a few times. V gene TRBV4-3 combines with J gene TRBJ2-7, with unresolved D. Germline V gene lookup returns CDR1 LGHNA and CDR2 YSLEER. The CDR3 loop spans 15 amino acids. Trimming took off 4 bases at V and 3 bases at J, with 16 bases between the two ends. The CDR3 DNA is TGCGCCAGCAGCCTAACCCCAACCGTATTCTACGAGCAGTACTTC. This translates into CASSLTPTVFYEQYF.

The CDR3 region has the DNA TGCGCCAGCACCGGAGCGGGGTACCAAGAGACCCAGTTCTTC. The encoded protein is CASTGAGYQETQFF. This chain uses TRBV10-2 with TRBJ2-5; 7 bases fit TRBD2. The last part of the DNA fits TRBJ2-1 better; the J call may be wrong. The CDR3 has 14 residues. Germline assignment: CDR1 WSHSY and CDR2 SAAADI.

The sample holds a few counts of this clonotype. One base away lies a much larger clone, so this may be a sequencing read error. The rearrangement joins TRBV5-1 to TRBJ2-1; D remains ambiguous. With 5 bases removed from V and 10 bases from J, the gap between germline ends came to 13 bases. CDR1 and CDR2 from the germline V gene are SGHRS and YFSETQ. The CDR3 contains 12 residues. Written as DNA, the CDR3 is TGCGCCAGCAGTTCTCAGAGCTACGAGCAGTTCTTC. This codes for CASSSQSYEQFF.

This clonotype has only a few counts. The chain combines TRBV5-1 with TRBJ2-7; D is ambiguous. The CDR3 is 15 amino acids. Germline V gene sequence: CDR1 SGHRS, CDR2 YFSETQ. Trimming shortened V by 0 bases and J by 0 bases, and 10 bases separated the two germline ends. The CDR3 loop is CASSLEGFPSYEQYF. The CDR3 DNA is TGCGCCAGCAGCTTGGAAGGGTTCCCCTCCTACGAGCAGTACTTC.

V gene TRBV5-1 combines with J gene TRBJ2-3, with 11 bases lining up with TRBD2. The J segment lost 0 bases and the V segment lost 0 bases, leaving 12 bases of the junction unmatched. The V gene's germline CDR1 is SGHRS and CDR2 YFSETQ. CDR3 length: 20 amino acids. CDR3 residues: CASSLVGLADSFPSTDTQYF. The CDR3 coding sequence is TGCGCCAGCAGCTTGGTGGGACTAGCGGATTCCTTTCCTAGCACAGATACGCAGTATTTT.